This T cell receptor beta chain was documented in a study of cytomegalovirus exposure and HLA in healthy donors. Overall study context: A subsequent analysis reported that the roughly 120 validation repertoires were produced on the same platform that had also been used for the 666 first-cohort repertoires.

Turning to this clone: Its antigen is currently unknown.

Study findings and constraints: Subsequent analysis found a tendency for first-cohort TCR clusters to co-occur within the 95 to 150 validation repertoires.

Donors were drawn from the approximately 120-subject validation cohort, separate from the roughly 700-subject first cohort. Sequencing was performed with immunoSEQ multiplex PCR; in TCRdb, only in-frame clones are kept and a portion is missing. The sample includes some 110,000 clones, approximately 85% of them seen just once. Trimming at V came to 0 bases and at J to 7 bases, leaving 2 bases not matched to a gene. CDR3 length: 15 residues. The germline CDR1 and CDR2 sequences are SGDLS and YYNGEE. This receptor was taken from a man between 18 and 29 years old in good health and CMV-seronegative. Sequenced input: PBMCs. The chain is built from TRBV9 and TRBJ2-1; 12 nucleotides line up with TRBD2. The CDR3 is CASSVASGRGNEQFF. In nucleotides, the CDR3 is TGTGCCAGCAGCGTAGCTAGCGGGAGGGGTAATGAGCAGTTCTTC.